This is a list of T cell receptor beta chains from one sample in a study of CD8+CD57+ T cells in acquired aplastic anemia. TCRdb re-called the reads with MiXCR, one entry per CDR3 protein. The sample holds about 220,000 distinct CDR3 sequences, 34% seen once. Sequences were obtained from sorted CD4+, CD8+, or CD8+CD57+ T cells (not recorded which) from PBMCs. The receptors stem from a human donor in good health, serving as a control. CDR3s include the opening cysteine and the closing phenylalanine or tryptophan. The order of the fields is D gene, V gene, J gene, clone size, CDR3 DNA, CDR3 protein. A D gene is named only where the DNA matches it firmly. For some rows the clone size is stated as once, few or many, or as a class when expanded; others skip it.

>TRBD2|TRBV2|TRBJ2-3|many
TGTGCCAGCAAACCTCAGGCCTACGGGGGGGATACGCAGTATTTT
CASKPQAYGGDTQYF
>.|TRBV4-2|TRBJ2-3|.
TGTGCCAGCAGCATTCGGACGAGGGGGTTAGGAGATACGCAGTATTTT
CASSIRTRGLGDTQYF
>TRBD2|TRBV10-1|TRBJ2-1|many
TGCGCCAGCAGTCTAGCGGGCAACCCCTACAATGAGCAGTTCTTC
CASSLAGNPYNEQFF
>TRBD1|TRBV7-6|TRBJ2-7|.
TGTGCCAGCAGCCGGGACAGGGGTAACGAGCAGTACTTC
CASSRDRGNEQYF
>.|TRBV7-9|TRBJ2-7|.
TGTGCCAGACCGACCGGGACTGATTACGAGCAGTACTTC
CARPTGTDYEQYF
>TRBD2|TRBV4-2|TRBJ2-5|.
TGTGCCAGCAGCCAAGGGCGGGGGTACCAAGAGACCCAGTACTTC
CASSQGRGYQETQYF
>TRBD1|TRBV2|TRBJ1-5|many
TGTGCCAGCAACCAGGGACAGGGATATCAGCCCCAGCGTTTT
CASNQGQGYQPQRF
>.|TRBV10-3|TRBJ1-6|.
TGTGCCACCAGGGGAGGCCAAAGCTCCTATAATTCACCCCTCCACTTT
CATRGGQSSYNSPLHF
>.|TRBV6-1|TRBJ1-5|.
TGTGCCAGCAGTGAAGTCTTGGGGGGAGGGCACAATCAGCCCCAGCATTTT
CASSEVLGGGHNQPQHF
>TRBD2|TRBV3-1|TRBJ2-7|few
TGTGCCAGCAGCCAAGGGACTAGCGGGGTTTACGAGCAGTACTTC
CASSQGTSGVYEQYF
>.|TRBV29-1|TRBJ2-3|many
TGCAGCGTTGAAAGGGGGGGAGATACGCAGTATTTT
CSVERGGDTQYF
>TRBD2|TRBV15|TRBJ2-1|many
TGTGCCACCAGCAGATCCGGGACTAGCCCCTTGCAGTTCTTC
CATSRSGTSPLQFF
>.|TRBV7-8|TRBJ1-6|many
TGTGCCAGCAGCCACCGTGACAGAAATTCACCCCTCCACTTT
CASSHRDRNSPLHF
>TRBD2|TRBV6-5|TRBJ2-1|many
TGTGCCAGCAGTTACCGTCTAGCGGGAGAGGGTGAGCAGTTCTTC
CASSYRLAGEGEQFF
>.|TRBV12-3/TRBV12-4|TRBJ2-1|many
TGTGCCAGCAGTTCCTGGGGAGAGGGCAATGAGCAGTTCTTC
CASSSWGEGNEQFF
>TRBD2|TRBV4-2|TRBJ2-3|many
TGTGCCAGCAGCCTTACGAGCGGGGGACAAAGTAGGGCAGATACGCAGTATTTT
CASSLTSGGQSRADTQYF
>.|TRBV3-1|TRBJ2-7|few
TGTGCCAGCAGCCCCACTGGGGGCCTACGTAGAGAGCAGTACTTC
CASSPTGGLRREQYF
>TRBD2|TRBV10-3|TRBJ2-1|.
TGTGCCAGCACCGGGACTAGCGGGTGGAGCTCCTACAATGAGCAGTTCTTC
CASTGTSGWSSYNEQFF
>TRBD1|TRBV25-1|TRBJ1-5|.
TGTGCCAGCAGTGATCTACCTACAGGGGGAGTAAGCAATCAGCCCCAGCATTTT
CASSDLPTGGVSNQPQHF
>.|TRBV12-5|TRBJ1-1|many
TGTGCTAGTGGTTTGGTATTTGGGGGAGTAGCTTTCTTT
CASGLVFGGVAFF
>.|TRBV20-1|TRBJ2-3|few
TGCAGTGCGCTAGGTACCCTTGTTAGCACAGATACGCAGTATTTT
CSALGTLVSTDTQYF
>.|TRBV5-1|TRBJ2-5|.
TGCGCCAGCAGTATGGGGGTGGGGTCTGGAGAGACCCAGTACTTC
CASSMGVGSGETQYF
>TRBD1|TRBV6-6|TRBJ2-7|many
TGTGCCAGCAGTTACCATTCTGGGACAGACTACGAGCAGTACTTC
CASSYHSGTDYEQYF
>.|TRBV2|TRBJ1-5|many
TGTGCCAGCAGTGAAATGACACCTAGCAATCAGCCCCAGCATTTT
CASSEMTPSNQPQHF
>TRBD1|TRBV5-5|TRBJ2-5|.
TGTGCCAGCAGCTTGGGCAGGGGGCGAGATCAGCCCCAGTACTTC
CASSLGRGRDQPQYF
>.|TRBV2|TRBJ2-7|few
TGTGCCAGCATGATCGGGACACGAAGGAACGAGCAGTACTTC
CASMIGTRRNEQYF
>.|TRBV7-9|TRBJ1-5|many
TGTGCCAGCAGCGAATCACAGGGCATTCAGCCCCAGCATTTT
CASSESQGIQPQHF
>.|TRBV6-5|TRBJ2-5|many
TGTGCCAGCAGTTACTCTAGGGGCGGGGAGACCCAGTACTTC
CASSYSRGGETQYF
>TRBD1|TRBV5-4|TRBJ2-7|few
TGTGCCAGCAGCTTGGCCGGGACAGGGATATCCTACGAGCAGTACTTC
CASSLAGTGISYEQYF
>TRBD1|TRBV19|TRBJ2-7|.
TGTGCCAGTAGTATCGGGACAGGGAGCTCCTACGAGCAGTACTTC
CASSIGTGSSYEQYF
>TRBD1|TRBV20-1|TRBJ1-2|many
TGCAGTGCTAGGACAGGGGACGCCCACGATGGCTACACCTTC
CSARTGDAHDGYTF
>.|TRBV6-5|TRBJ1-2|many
TGTGCCAGCAGTTACTCCTACGGGGGGGGCTACACCTTC
CASSYSYGGGYTF
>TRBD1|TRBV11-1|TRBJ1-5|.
TGTGCCAGCAGCTCAAGAAAACCGGGACAGGGTTTAAAGCAGCCCCAGCATTTT
CASSSRKPGQGLKQPQHF
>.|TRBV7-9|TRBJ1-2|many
TGTGCCAGCAGCTTAGATGGGCCCTGGTACGGCTACACCTTC
CASSLDGPWYGYTF
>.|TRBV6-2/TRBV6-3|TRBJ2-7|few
TGTGCCAGCAGACACCCCCCCGTTTTCGAGCAGTACTTC
CASRHPPVFEQYF
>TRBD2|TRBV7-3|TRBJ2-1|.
TGTGCCAGCAGCCAAGGACTAGCGGGAGTCGGCAATGAGCAGTTCTTC
CASSQGLAGVGNEQFF
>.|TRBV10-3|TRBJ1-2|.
TGTGCCAGCAGTGAGAAACAGGGAGTGTCCGGCGGCTACACCTTC
CASSEKQGVSGGYTF
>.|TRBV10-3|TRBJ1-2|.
TGTGCCACCCTACCGCCACAAACGAACAGGGGCTACACCTTC
CATLPPQTNRGYTF
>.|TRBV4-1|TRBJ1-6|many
TGCGCCAGCAGCCAAGATAGGGCACTTATTATTTCACCCCTCCACTTT
CASSQDRALIISPLHF
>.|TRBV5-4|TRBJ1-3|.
TGTGCCAGCAGCTTGGAGCCCCAGGGAAACACCATATATTTT
CASSLEPQGNTIYF
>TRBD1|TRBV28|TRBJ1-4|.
TGTGCCAGCACCATAGACAGGGGCAATGAAAAACTGTTTTTT
CASTIDRGNEKLFF